This T cell receptor (beta chain) was retrieved from a study of blood T cell repertoires in COVID-19. Background on the study: Spain, Italy and the United States supplied samples that represented acute and convalescent COVID-19. From T cells, B-cell-depleted T cells, or PBMCs came the material, which was cDNA or gDNA.

The CDR3 contains 14 residues. The germline V gene has CDR1 LGHNA and CDR2 YNFKEQ. Between the trimmed V and J ends, which lost 4 bases and 2 bases, there was a span of 11 bases. Source study methods: Scientists estimated how many nucleated cells there were by amplifying reference gene primers. Clones were sequenced by immunoSEQ multiplex PCR, and TCRdb holds only the in-frame ones, with some missing. That table gives V, J and clone size, and the DNA gave D and trimming. The sample has over 65,000 clones; approximately 81% are singletons. The rearrangement joins TRBV4-2 to TRBJ1-1, with a tentative D call TRBD1 (5 bases). The sample consisted of peripheral blood. This clonotype originated in a man aged 80 or over with acute or convalescent COVID-19. CDR3 region: CASSLQTVNTEAFF. DNA for the CDR3: TGTGCCAGCAGCCTTCAGACAGTAAACACTGAAGCTTTCTTT.